The 17 T cell receptor beta chains presented below share a single source sample, sequenced in a study of T cell responses to AZD1222 COVID-19 vaccine. TCRdb keeps only in-frame clones here, not all; method: immunoSEQ multiplex PCR. The sample gives about 120,000 clones, 70% to 90% of which show up once; 3.9% is in the top ten. Sequences were derived from peripheral blood, sampled on day 0 of MenACWY control vaccination. Receptors originate from an adult in good health.

The chain couples TRBV11-2 to TRBJ1-6; 7 nucleotides align to TRBD1. The CDR3 spans 13 residues. The trim removed 10 bases at V and 4 bases at J, leaving 4 bases unmatched. Germline V CDR1 and CDR2: SGHAT, FQNNGV. DNA for the CDR3: TGTGCCACCACACAGGGGTATAATTCACCCCTCCACTTT. Its translation is CATTQGYNSPLHF.

The genes are TRBV27 and TRBJ2-3, with TRBD2 matching 8 bases. The CDR3 is made up of 18 amino acids. Looked up from germline, CDR1 is MNHEY and CDR2 is SMNVEV (reference sequence). The J segment lost 3 bases and the V segment lost 8 bases, leaving 19 bases of the junction unmatched. CDR3 protein: CASPVSSLNGGVTDTQYF. DNA for the CDR3: TGTGCCAGCCCCGTCTCCTCATTAAACGGGGGGGTGACAGATACGCAGTATTTT.

The rearrangement uses TRBV11-2 and TRBJ2-1; 10 bases match TRBD2. The V segment lost 5 bases and the J segment 3 bases; nucleotides outside the gene matches: 13. CDR1 SGHAT and CDR2 FQNNGV come from the germline V gene. The CDR3 has 18 residues. The CDR3 reads CASSVREKRGGLYNEQFF. The CDR3 DNA sequence: TGTGCCAGCAGCGTGAGGGAGAAGCGGGGGGGCCTCTACAATGAGCAGTTCTTC.

The rearrangement uses TRBV5-8 and TRBJ1-5; D might be TRBD1 (6 bases). V was shortened by 1 base and J by 3 bases, with 20 bases between the two germline ends. This CDR3 contains 18 residues. Germline CDR1 is SGHTS and CDR2 is YDEGEE. CDR3 region: CASSLPRRGGINNQPQHF. In DNA form, the CDR3 reads TGTGCCAGCAGCTTGCCCAGGAGGGGGGGGATAAACAATCAGCCCCAGCATTTT.

The chain is built from TRBV5-1 and TRBJ1-2; weak D call: TRBD1 (6 bases). Looked up from germline, CDR1 is SGHRS and CDR2 is YFSETQ. The CDR3 spans 15 residues. V was trimmed by 0 bases and J by 3 bases, leaving 12 bases between them. The CDR3: CASSLVGGVDYGYTF. As DNA, the CDR3 is TGCGCCAGCAGCTTGGTAGGGGGAGTCGACTATGGCTACACCTTC.

V usage is TRBV7-9 and J usage is TRBJ1-1; D is possibly TRBD1 (5 bases). CDR3 length: 15 amino acids. The V end was cut by 4 bases, the J end by 1 base, with 13 bases between. Germline assignment: CDR1 SEHNR and CDR2 FQNEAQ (reference sequence). The CDR3 sequence is CASSSPGGENTEAFF. The CDR3 bases are TGTGCCAGCAGCTCCCCCGGGGGGGAGAACACTGAAGCTTTCTTT. The full variable domain, with the rest looked up from reference TRBV7-9 and TRBJ1-1, is DTGVSQNPRHKITKRGQNVTFRCDPISEHNRLYWYRQTLGQGPEFLTYFQNEAQLEKSRLLSDRFSAERPKGSFSTLEIQRTEQGDSAMYLCASSSPGGENTEAFFGQGTRLTVV.

J is TRBJ1-2 and V is TRBV4-2, with unresolved D. The ends were cut back, 3 bases at V and 8 bases at J, with 16 bases in the middle. The CDR3 contains 14 residues. Germline loops: CDR1 LGHNA, CDR2 YNFKEQ. The CDR3 nucleotides are TGTGCCAGCAGCCAGGCAAACCCTTCGGGGGGCTACACCTTC. Translated: CASSQANPSGGYTF.

This clone occurred once. The chain has TRBV9 and TRBJ2-5; D call uncertain. The germline gives CDR1 SGDLS, CDR2 YYNGEE. The length of the CDR3 is 14 residues. V was cut by 0 bases and J by 4 bases, with 10 bases left in between. The CDR3 DNA reads TGTGCCAGCAGCGTAGGTTTGACTCTAGAGACCCAGTACTTC. This translates into CASSVGLTLETQYF.

V gene TRBV19 combines with J gene TRBJ2-1, with 7 bases aligning to TRBD2. The CDR3 is 14 residues long. In germline, CDR1 is LNHDA, CDR2 SQIVND (reference sequence). Trimming removed 3 bases from V and 9 bases from J; junction bases left unmatched: 8. The DNA for the CDR3 is TGTGCCAGTAGTATCGACACTAGCGTGAGTGAGCAGTTCTTC. Translation gives CASSIDTSVSEQFF.

This clone was detected a few times. The chain couples TRBV3-1 (or the pseudogene TRBV3-2) to TRBJ2-1; 8 bases map to TRBD2. The V segment lost 0 bases and the J segment 4 bases; nucleotides outside the gene matches: 5. CDR3 length equals 16 residues. Germline-derived CDR1 and CDR2 are LGHDT and YNNKEL (reference sequence). The CDR3 nucleotides read TGTGCCAGCAGCCAAGATGGAATAGCGGGGTACAATGAGCAGTTCTTC. This sequence encodes CASSQDGIAGYNEQFF.

The chain is built from TRBV5-4 and TRBJ2-7; D gene ambiguous. From germline, CDR1 is SGHNT and CDR2 YYREEE (reference sequence). CDR3 length: 17 residues. The germline V and J ends were trimmed by 0 bases and 1 base, with 17 bases remaining between them. For the CDR3, the DNA is TGTGCCAGCAGCTTGGGGCCGACTGGGCAGATTTCCTACGAGCAGTACTTC. Protein product: CASSLGPTGQISYEQYF.

This chain links TRBV7-2 with TRBJ1-2, with D possibly matching TRBD1 (6 bases). CDR3 length equals 16 residues. Trimming removed 5 bases from V and 1 base from J, with 17 bases in between. Germline lookup yields CDR1 SGHTA and CDR2 FQGNSA. The CDR3 loop is CASSLPLIGGNYGYTF. DNA for the CDR3: TGTGCCAGCAGCCTTCCATTAATAGGGGGTAACTATGGCTACACCTTC. Complete variable domain (other parts from reference TRBV7-2 and TRBJ1-2): GAGVSQSPSNKVTEKGKDVELRCDPISGHTALYWYRQSLGQGLEFLIYFQGNSAPDKSGLPSDRFSAERTGGSVSTLTIQRTQQEDSAVYLCASSLPLIGGNYGYTFGSGTRLTVV.

The rearrangement uses TRBV19 and TRBJ2-3; D tentatively reads TRBD1 or TRBD2 (6 bases each). V lost 3 bases and J lost 6, with 16 bases in between. Germline lookup yields CDR1 LNHDA and CDR2 SQIVND (reference sequence). This CDR3 is built from 15 residues. The CDR3 DNA is TGTGCCAGTAGTATCAAAGACCCGGGGGCTGATACGCAGTATTTT. Protein product: CASSIKDPGADTQYF.

CDR3 protein: CASSPQPTGGRTEAFF. CDR3 in DNA: TGTGCCAGCAGCCCGCAACCCACAGGGGGCCGGACTGAAGCTTTCTTT. The gene calls are TRBV9 and TRBJ1-1; 9 nucleotides match TRBD1. Losses at the gene ends were 4 bases for V and 5 bases for J; bases not matched to a gene: 12. CDR3 size: 16 residues. Germline assignment: CDR1 SGDLS and CDR2 YYNGEE.

This chain links TRBV19 with TRBJ2-7, with no clear D. CDR3 length equals 14 residues. V lost 4 bases and J 2 bases, leaving 12 bases between the germline ends. The germline CDR1 and CDR2 sequences are LNHDA and SQIVND (reference sequence). The CDR3 region is CASSTLGITYEQYF. The CDR3 coding sequence is TGTGCCAGTAGTACCCTGGGGATTACCTACGAGCAGTACTTC.

The chain is built from TRBV7-2 and TRBJ2-3; 11 nucleotides align to TRBD1. Trimming removed 7 bases from V and 5 bases from J; junction bases left unmatched: 8. The CDR3 loop spans 15 amino acids. Per germline, CDR1 SGHTA and CDR2 FQGNSA. Written as DNA, the CDR3 is TGTGCCAGCACCGGACAGGGGGCTGCGGGAGATACGCAGTATTTT. This codes for CASTGQGAAGDTQYF.

The rearrangement uses TRBV3-1 (or the pseudogene TRBV3-2) and TRBJ2-7; D gene ambiguous. Between the trimmed V and J ends, which lost 5 bases and 2 bases, there was a span of 16 bases. Looked up from germline, CDR1 is LGHDT and CDR2 is YNNKEL (reference sequence). The CDR3 is 15 amino acids. CDR3: CASSSQSRAAYEQYF. The CDR3 DNA reads TGTGCCAGCAGCTCACAATCACGGGCTGCCTACGAGCAGTACTTC.